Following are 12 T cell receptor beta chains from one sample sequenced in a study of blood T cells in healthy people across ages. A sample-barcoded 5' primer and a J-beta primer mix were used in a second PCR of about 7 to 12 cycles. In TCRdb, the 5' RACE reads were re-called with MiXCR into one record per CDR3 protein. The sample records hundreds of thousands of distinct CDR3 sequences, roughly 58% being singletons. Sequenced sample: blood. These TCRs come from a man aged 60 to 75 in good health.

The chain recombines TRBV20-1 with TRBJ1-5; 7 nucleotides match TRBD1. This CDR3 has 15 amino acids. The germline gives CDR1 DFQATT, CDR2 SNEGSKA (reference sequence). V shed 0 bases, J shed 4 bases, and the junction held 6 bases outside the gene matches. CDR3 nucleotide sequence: TGCAGTGCTAGAGACTCCGGGACAGTAAATCAGCCCCAGCATTTT. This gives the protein CSARDSGTVNQPQHF.

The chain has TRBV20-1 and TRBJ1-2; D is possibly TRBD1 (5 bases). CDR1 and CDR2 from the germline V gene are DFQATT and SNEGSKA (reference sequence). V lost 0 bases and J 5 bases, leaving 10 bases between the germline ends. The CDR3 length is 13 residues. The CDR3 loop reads CSARDDSPYGYTF. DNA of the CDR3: TGCAGTGCTAGAGATGACAGCCCGTATGGCTACACCTTC.

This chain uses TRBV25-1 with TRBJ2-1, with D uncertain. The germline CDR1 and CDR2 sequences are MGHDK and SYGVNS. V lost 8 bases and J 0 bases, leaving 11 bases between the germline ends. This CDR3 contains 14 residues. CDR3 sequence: CASGKLSSYNEQFF. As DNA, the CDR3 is TGTGCCAGCGGCAAACTTAGCTCCTACAATGAGCAGTTCTTC. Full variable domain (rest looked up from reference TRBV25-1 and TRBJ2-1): EADIYQTPRYLVIGTGKKITLECSQTMGHDKMYWYQQDPGMELHLIHYSYGVNSTEKGDLSSESTVSRIRTEHFPLTLESARPSHTSQYLCASGKLSSYNEQFFGPGTRLTVL.

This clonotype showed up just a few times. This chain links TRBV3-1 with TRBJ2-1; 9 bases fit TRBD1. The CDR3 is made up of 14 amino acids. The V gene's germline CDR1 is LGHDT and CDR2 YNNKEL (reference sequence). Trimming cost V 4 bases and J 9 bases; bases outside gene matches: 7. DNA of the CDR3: TGTGCCAGCAGCCCTCGAGACAGGGGGGGTGAGCAGTTCTTC. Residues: CASSPRDRGGEQFF.

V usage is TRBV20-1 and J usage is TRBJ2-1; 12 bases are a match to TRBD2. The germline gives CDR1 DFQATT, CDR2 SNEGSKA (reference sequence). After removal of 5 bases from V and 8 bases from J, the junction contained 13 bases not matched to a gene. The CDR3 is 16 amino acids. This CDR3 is CSAEGLAGLPSDEQFF. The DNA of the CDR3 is TGCAGTGCTGAAGGACTAGCGGGGTTGCCCTCCGATGAGCAGTTCTTC.

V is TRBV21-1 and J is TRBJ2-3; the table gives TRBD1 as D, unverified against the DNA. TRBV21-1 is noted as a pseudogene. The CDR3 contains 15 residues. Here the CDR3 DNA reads TGTGCCAGCAGCCCCCCTGGACCAAGCACAGATACGCAGTATTTT. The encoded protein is CASSPPGPSTDTQYF.

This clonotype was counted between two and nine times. CDR3 amino acids: CASSVAQGRGQETQYF. CDR3 nucleotides: TGTGCCAGCAGCGTAGCCCAGGGCAGAGGACAAGAGACCCAGTACTTC. The J gene is TRBJ2-5, the V gene TRBV9, with D possibly being TRBD1 (5 bases). V lost 0 bases to trimming and J lost 2 bases, with 14 bases between them. Germline V gene lookup returns CDR1 SGDLS and CDR2 YYNGEE. The CDR3 extends over 16 amino acids.

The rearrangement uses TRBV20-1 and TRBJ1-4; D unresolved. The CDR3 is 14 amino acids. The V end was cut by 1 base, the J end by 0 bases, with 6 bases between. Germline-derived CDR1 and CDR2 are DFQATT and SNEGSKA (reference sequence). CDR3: CSARAQTTNEKLFF. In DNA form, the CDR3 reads TGCAGTGCTAGAGCTCAGACAACTAATGAAAAACTGTTTTTT.

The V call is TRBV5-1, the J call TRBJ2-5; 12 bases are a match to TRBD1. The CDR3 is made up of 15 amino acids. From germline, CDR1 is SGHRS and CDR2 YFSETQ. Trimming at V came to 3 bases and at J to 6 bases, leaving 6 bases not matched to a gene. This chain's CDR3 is CASSSGTGGMKTQYF. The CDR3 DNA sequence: TGCGCCAGCAGCTCCGGGACAGGGGGCATGAAGACCCAGTACTTC.

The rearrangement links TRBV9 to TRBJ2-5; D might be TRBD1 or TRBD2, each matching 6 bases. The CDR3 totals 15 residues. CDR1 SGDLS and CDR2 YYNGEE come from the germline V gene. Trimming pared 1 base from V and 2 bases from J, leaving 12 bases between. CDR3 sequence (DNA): TGTGCCAGCAGCGTACGAGGGGGGTTACAAGAGACCCAGTACTTC. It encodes CASSVRGGLQETQYF.

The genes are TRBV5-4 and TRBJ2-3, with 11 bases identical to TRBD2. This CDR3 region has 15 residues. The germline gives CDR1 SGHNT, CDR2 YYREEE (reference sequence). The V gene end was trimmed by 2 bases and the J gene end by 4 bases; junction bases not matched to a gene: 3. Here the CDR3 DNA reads TGTGCCAGCAGCTTCACTAGCGGGGGCCCAGATACGCAGTATTTT. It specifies CASSFTSGGPDTQYF.

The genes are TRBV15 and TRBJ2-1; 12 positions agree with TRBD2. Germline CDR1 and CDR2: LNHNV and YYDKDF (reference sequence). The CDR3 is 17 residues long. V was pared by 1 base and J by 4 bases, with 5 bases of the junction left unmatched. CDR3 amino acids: CATSRVASGGVYNEQFF. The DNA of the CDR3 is TGTGCCACCAGCAGAGTGGCTAGCGGGGGGGTTTACAATGAGCAGTTCTTC.